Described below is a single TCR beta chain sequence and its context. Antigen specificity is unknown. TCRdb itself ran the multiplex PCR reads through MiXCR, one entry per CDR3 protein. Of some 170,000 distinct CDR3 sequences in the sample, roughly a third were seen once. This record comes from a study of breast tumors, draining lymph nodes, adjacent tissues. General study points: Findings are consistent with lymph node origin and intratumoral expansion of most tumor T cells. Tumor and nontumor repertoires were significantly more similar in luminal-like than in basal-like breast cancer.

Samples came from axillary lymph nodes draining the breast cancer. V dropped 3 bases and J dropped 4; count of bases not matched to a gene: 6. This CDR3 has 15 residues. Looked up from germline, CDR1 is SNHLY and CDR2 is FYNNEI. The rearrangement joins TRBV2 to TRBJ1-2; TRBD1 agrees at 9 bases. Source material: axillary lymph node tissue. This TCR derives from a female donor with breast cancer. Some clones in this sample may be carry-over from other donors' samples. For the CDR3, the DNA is TGTGCCAGCAGTGAGAGGGGACAGGGAACCTATGGCTACACCTTC. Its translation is CASSERGQGTYGYTF. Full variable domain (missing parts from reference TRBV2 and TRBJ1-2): EPEVTQTPSHQVTQMGQEVILRCVPISNHLYFYWYRQILGQKVEFLVSFYNNEISEKSEIFDDQFSVERPDGSNFTLKIRSTKLEDSAMYFCASSERGQGTYGYTFGSGTRLTVV.